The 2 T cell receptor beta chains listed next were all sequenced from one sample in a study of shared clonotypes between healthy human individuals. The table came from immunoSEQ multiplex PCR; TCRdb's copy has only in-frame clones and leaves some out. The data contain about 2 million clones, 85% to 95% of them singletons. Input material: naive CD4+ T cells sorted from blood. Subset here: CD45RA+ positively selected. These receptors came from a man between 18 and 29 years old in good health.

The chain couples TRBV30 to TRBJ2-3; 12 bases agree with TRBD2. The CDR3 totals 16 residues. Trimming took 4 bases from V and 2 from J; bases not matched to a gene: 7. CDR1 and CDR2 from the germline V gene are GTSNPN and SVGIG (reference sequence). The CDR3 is CAWMLAGGTYTDTQYF. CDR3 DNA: TGTGCCTGGATGCTAGCGGGAGGGACTTACACAGATACGCAGTATTTT. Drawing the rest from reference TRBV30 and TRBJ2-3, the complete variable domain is SQTIHQWPATLVQPVGSPLSLECTVEGTSNPNLYWYRQAAGRGLQLLFYSVGIGQISSEVPQNLSASRPQDRQFILSSKKLLLSDSGFYLCAWMLAGGTYTDTQYFGPGTRLTVL.

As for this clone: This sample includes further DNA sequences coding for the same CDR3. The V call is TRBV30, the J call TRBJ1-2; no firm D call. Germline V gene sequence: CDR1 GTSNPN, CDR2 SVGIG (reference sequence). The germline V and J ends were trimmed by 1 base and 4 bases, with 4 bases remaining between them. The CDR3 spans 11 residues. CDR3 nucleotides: TGTGCCTGGAGTGATGCCTATGGCTACACCTTC. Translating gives CAWSDAYGYTF.